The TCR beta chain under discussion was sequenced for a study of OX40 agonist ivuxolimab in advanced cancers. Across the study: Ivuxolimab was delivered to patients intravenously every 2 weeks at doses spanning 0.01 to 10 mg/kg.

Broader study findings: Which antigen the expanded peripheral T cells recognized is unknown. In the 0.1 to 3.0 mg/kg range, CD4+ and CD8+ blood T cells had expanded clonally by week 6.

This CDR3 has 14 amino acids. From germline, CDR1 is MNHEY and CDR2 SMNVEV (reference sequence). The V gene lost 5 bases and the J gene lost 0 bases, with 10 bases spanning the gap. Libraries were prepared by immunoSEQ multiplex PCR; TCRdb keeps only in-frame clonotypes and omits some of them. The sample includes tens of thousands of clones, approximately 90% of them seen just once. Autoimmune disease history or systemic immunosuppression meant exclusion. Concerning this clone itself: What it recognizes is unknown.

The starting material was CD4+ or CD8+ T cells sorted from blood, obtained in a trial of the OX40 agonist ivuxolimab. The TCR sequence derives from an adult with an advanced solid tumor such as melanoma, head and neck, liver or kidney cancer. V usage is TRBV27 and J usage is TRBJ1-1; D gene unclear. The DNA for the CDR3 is TGTGCCAGCAGTCCTGGGGTGATGAACACTGAAGCTTTCTTT. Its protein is CASSPGVMNTEAFF.